This T cell receptor beta chain derives from a study of cytomegalovirus exposure and HLA in healthy donors. About this clone: Its antigen is unidentified.

Using immunoSEQ multiplex PCR, the repertoire was profiled, and TCRdb retains in-frame clones only, with some absent. This sample has 240,000 or so clones, with around 87% found just once. General study points: Cytomegalovirus status was reportedly diagnosed by the classifier with high specificity and sensitivity.

V dropped 4 bases and J dropped 3 bases, with 7 bases sitting between them. This CDR3 is 13 amino acids long. The germline V gene has CDR1 MGHRA and CDR2 YSYEKL. The sample was PBMCs. The J gene is TRBJ1-5, the V gene TRBV4-1; no clear D. The clonotype comes from a woman in her thirties in good health and CMV-seropositive. This chain's CDR3 is CASSLRHNQPQHF. CDR3 coding DNA: TGCGCCAGCAGCCTTCGACACAATCAGCCCCAGCATTTT.